This entry concerns a single T cell receptor (beta chain). The target antigen is unknown. The CDR3 spans 15 residues. Germline assignment: CDR1 SGHTA and CDR2 FQGNSA. With V trimmed by 5 bases and J by 1 base, 3 bases remained unmatched. CD45RO-negative, CCR7-positively selected cells formed the naive CD8 fraction, excluding terminally differentiated effector memory CD45RA+ cells. The data derive from a study of shared clonotypes between healthy human individuals. General study findings and limits: Estimated richness was generally greater in naive than memory subsets. Several donors held around 5% of naive CD4 clonotypes in common.

TCRdb's table, derived via immunoSEQ multiplex PCR, lists solely in-frame clones and lacks some. The sample records about 820,000 clones, 90% to 95% being singletons. The source is a man younger than 40 in good health. V is TRBV7-2 and J is TRBJ2-7; 12 bases are shared with TRBD2. The material sequenced was naive CD8+ T cells sorted from blood. The CDR3 sequence: CASSRGLAGSYEQYF. The DNA of the CDR3 is TGTGCCAGCAGCAGGGGACTAGCGGGTTCCTACGAGCAGTACTTC.